The subject of this entry is one TCR beta chain. This specimen comes from a study of tumor-infiltrating lymphocytes in primary liver carcinoma. Whole-study context: The study obtained roughly 3.5 to 8 million productive TCRbeta reads per sample, similar across tissue types.

Starting from approximately 500 ng of total RNA, TCR beta cDNA was produced with a primer in the constant region. Amplification in three nested multiplex PCR rounds with slightly modified ARM-PCR gave rise to TCR beta libraries. TCRdb ran MiXCR on the multiplex PCR reads and lists one entry per CDR3 protein. The table includes around 330,000 distinct CDR3 sequences, 60% to 80% detected once. Germline DNA was also extracted, with blood RNA taken from unsorted whole blood. No treatment had been given to the patients, who were chronically infected with HBV. The sample was peripheral blood. The TCR sequence derives from a middle-aged man with primary liver carcinoma and hepatitis B virus infection.

CDR3 bases: TGTGCCAGCAGCGCTACGGGGGCCCACTGTGGCTACACCTTC. This encodes CASSATGAHCGYTF. The chain couples TRBV11-1 to TRBJ1-2, with D possibly matching TRBD1 (6 bases). The CDR3 sequence is 14 residues long. Germline CDR1 is SGHAT and CDR2 is FQDESV (reference sequence). V lost 5 bases to trimming and J lost 7 bases, with 17 bases between them.